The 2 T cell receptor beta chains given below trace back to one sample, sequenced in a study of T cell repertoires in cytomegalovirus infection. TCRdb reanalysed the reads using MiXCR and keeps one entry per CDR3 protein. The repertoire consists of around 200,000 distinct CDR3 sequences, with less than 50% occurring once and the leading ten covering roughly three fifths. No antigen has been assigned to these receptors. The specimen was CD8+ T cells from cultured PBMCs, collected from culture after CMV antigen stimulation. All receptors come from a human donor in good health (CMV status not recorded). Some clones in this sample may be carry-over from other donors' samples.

The CDR3 region is CASSSLGQSAYEQYF. The CDR3 nucleotides read TGTGCCAGCAGCTCCCTCGGACAGAGTGCCTACGAGCAGTACTTC. This chain uses TRBV27 with TRBJ2-7; maybe TRBD1 (6 bases). Trimming left V 6 bases short and J 2 bases short, with 17 bases between. Germline CDR1 MNHEY, CDR2 SMNVEV (reference sequence). CDR3 length: 15 residues.

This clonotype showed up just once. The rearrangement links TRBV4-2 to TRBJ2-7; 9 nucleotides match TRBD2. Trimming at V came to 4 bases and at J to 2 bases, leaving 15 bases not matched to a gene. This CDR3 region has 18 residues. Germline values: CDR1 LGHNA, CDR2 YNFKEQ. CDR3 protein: CASSPPASGIGGTYEQYF. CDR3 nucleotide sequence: TGTGCCAGCAGCCCGCCGGCTAGCGGGATCGGGGGAACCTACGAGCAGTACTTC.